A single sample is the source of the 5 T cell receptor beta chains below, sequenced in a study of Ad26.COV2.S vaccination and SARS-CoV-2 variants. Noted treatment: some 20 received Ad26.COV2.S at low or high dose, single or two shots; about five received placebo; per-sample allocation not given. Sampling was performed 63 days after the first vaccine or placebo injection. The table came from immunoSEQ multiplex PCR; TCRdb's copy has only in-frame clones and leaves some out. The sample lists about 350,000 clones, about 89% occurring once. The starting material was peripheral blood, obtained in a trial of Ad26.COV2.S vaccine versus placebo. Receptor source: a person aged 18 to 59 who received the Ad26.COV2.S COVID-19 vaccine or a placebo.

The chain carries TRBV6-1 and TRBJ2-5, with 12 bases matching TRBD2. The CDR3 has 17 amino acids. Germline CDR1 and CDR2: MNHNS and SASEGT. V trimming: 2 bases; J trimming: 0 bases; junction bases outside the gene matches: 4. The CDR3 spells CASSEFASGGDQETQYF. Written as DNA, the CDR3 is TGTGCCAGCAGTGAATTTGCTAGCGGGGGGGACCAAGAGACCCAGTACTTC.

The CDR3 bases are TGTGCCAGCAGTAGATCCGAAATCATCAATCAGCCCCAGCATTTT. Translation gives CASSRSEIINQPQHF. The chain couples TRBV6-5 to TRBJ1-5; D is undetermined. The CDR3 has 15 residues. Germline CDR1 MNHEY, CDR2 SVGAGI. V was pared by 5 bases and J by 3 bases, with 14 bases between.

V is TRBV5-8 and J is TRBJ2-1, with 9 nucleotides matching TRBD1. The germline V gene has CDR1 SGHTS and CDR2 YDEGEE. J gave up 4 bases and V 7 bases, and 12 bases lay outside the gene matches. CDR3 length: 16 amino acids. CDR3 loop: CASPDPQGATYNEQFF. The DNA for the CDR3 is TGTGCCAGCCCCGATCCACAGGGGGCTACATACAATGAGCAGTTCTTC.

This sequence joins TRBV5-1 and TRBJ2-1; D possibly corresponds to TRBD2 (6 bases). The germline V gene encodes CDR1 SGHRS and CDR2 YFSETQ. This CDR3 is built from 14 residues. V was pared by 3 bases and J by 6 bases, with 13 bases between. CDR3 DNA: TGCGCCAGCAGCTGGGGTGGAGCGGGCAATGAGCAGTTCTTC. It specifies CASSWGGAGNEQFF.

The chain recombines TRBV5-1 with TRBJ2-1, with D possibly being TRBD1 (5 bases). The germline V and J ends were trimmed by 3 bases and 12 bases, with 13 bases remaining between them. CDR3 size: 12 residues. CDR1 and CDR2 (germline): SGHRS, YFSETQ. The CDR3 nucleotides are TGCGCCAGCAGCTCCGACAGCCCCGGGCAGTTCTTC. This sequence encodes CASSSDSPGQFF.